This TCR beta chain derives from a study of blood T cell repertoires in COVID-19. Across the whole study: From the United States, Italy and Spain came samples of acute and convalescent COVID-19. PBMCs, B-cell-depleted T cells, or T cells provided the cDNA or gDNA that made up the material.

In the authors' methods: Scientists estimated how many nucleated cells there were by amplifying reference gene primers. Repertoires were generated with immunoSEQ multiplex PCR, while TCRdb's copy carries only in-frame clones and drops some. The D gene and trimming were derived from the DNA, and the V and J assignments and clone size from that table. The profile shows 150,000 to 200,000 clones, around 81% of them singletons. The trim removed 4 bases at V and 1 base at J, leaving 2 bases unmatched. CDR1 is SGHNT, CDR2 YYREEE, per germline (reference sequence). The CDR3 extends over 14 amino acids. This TCR was recovered from a human donor with acute or convalescent COVID-19. The donor label of this sample is uncertain. Material: peripheral blood. The rearrangement links TRBV5-4 to TRBJ2-5, with 9 nucleotides matching TRBD2. The CDR3: CASSGGLAQETQYF. As DNA, the CDR3 is TGTGCCAGCAGCGGGGGACTAGCCCAAGAGACCCAGTACTTC.